What follows are 27 T cell receptor beta chains derived from one specimen sequenced in a study of beta chain features in type 1 diabetes. Investigators reverse transcribed all isolated RNA, so they sequenced expressed TCRB transcripts. TCRdb's table, derived via immunoSEQ multiplex PCR, lists solely in-frame clones and lacks some. This table has hundreds of thousands of clones, 8% appearing once. The sample taken for sequencing was central memory CD4+ T cells from blood. Source of these receptors: a young woman in good health.

V and J are TRBV18 and TRBJ2-3; TRBD2 aligns across 8 bases. The CDR3 runs 15 residues. Trimming cost V 2 bases and J 1 base; bases outside gene matches: 2. Germline CDR1 KGHSH, CDR2 LQKENI. The CDR3 reads CASSPMTSGTDTQYF. The CDR3 DNA is TGTGCCAGCTCACCAATGACTAGCGGCACAGATACGCAGTATTTT.

This clone was observed a handful of times. V gene TRBV7-9 combines with J gene TRBJ2-2; 7 nucleotides match TRBD1. The CDR3 contains 15 residues. Trimming at V came to 10 bases and at J to 1 base, leaving 9 bases not matched to a gene. Germline values: CDR1 SEHNR, CDR2 FQNEAQ (reference sequence). CDR3 residues: CATATGVGNTGELFF. The CDR3 DNA reads TGTGCCACAGCAACAGGGGTCGGGAACACCGGGGAGCTGTTTTTT.

The V call is TRBV27, the J call TRBJ2-5, with D tentatively TRBD2 (5 bases). V lost 0 bases and J lost 5, with 13 bases in between. Germline lookup yields CDR1 MNHEY and CDR2 SMNVEV (reference sequence). The CDR3 extends over 15 amino acids. The CDR3 is CASSLSFEGGETQYF. CDR3 nucleotides: TGTGCCAGCAGTTTATCTTTCGAGGGTGGGGAGACCCAGTACTTC.

This clone was seen many times. V usage is TRBV7-2 and J usage is TRBJ2-4; D gene ambiguous. V was shortened by 6 bases and J by 9 bases, with 18 bases between the two germline ends. The germline CDR1 and CDR2 sequences are SGHTA and FQGNSA. The CDR3 is 14 amino acids. CDR3 sequence reads: CASSPRMNGAIQYF. The CDR3 DNA sequence: TGTGCCAGCAGTCCAAGAATGAACGGAGCCATTCAGTACTTC.

The rearrangement uses TRBV7-3 and TRBJ1-5; 11 bases are shared with TRBD1. Germline CDR1 reads SGHTA; CDR2 reads FQGTGA. The V and J ends lost 5 bases and 7 bases, in that order; junction bases with no gene match: 1. This CDR3 region has 13 residues. CDR3 bases: TGTGCCAGCAGCGGGGACAGGGGGCAGCCCCAGCATTTT. Protein sequence: CASSGDRGQPQHF. Combining the CDR3 with reference TRBV7-3 and TRBJ1-5 gives the whole variable domain GAGVSQTPSNKVTEKGKYVELRCDPISGHTALYWYRQSLGQGPEFLIYFQGTGAADDSGLPNDRFFAVRPEGSVSTLKIQRTERGDSAVYLCASSGDRGQPQHFGDGTRLSIL.

The chain carries TRBV19 and TRBJ2-5; the D is unclear. CDR1 LNHDA and CDR2 SQIVND come from the germline V gene (reference sequence). This CDR3 comprises 15 residues. V lost 7 bases to trimming and J lost 4 bases, with 19 bases between them. As DNA, the CDR3 is TGTGCCAGTAACGGGCGGTTCGGTGTTGGAGAGACCCAGTACTTC. This translates into CASNGRFGVGETQYF.

The J gene is TRBJ2-5, the V gene TRBV7-2; D gene ambiguous. CDR1 and CDR2 from the germline V gene are SGHTA and FQGNSA. There are 14 residues in the CDR3. With 2 bases removed from V and 2 bases from J, the gap between germline ends came to 9 bases. CDR3 coding DNA: TGTGCCAGCAGCTTAAAAGGCGGACAAGAGACCCAGTACTTC. Translated, it gives CASSLKGGQETQYF.

The chain uses TRBV6-5 and TRBJ2-7, with D possibly being TRBD1 (5 bases). The CDR3 contains 14 residues. Between the trimmed V and J ends, which lost 3 bases and 2 bases, there was a span of 11 bases. CDR1 and CDR2 (germline): MNHEY, SVGAGI. The DNA for the CDR3 is TGTGCCAGCAGTTATCAGGGTAGGACCTACGAGCAGTACTTC. Its protein product is CASSYQGRTYEQYF.

In this sample, this clone turned up a few times. This chain uses TRBV5-1 with TRBJ1-4, with 10 bases matching TRBD1. Germline-derived CDR1 and CDR2 are SGHRS and YFSETQ. V dropped 7 bases and J dropped 7; count of bases not matched to a gene: 13. The CDR3 length is 16 residues. Here the CDR3 DNA reads TGCGCCAGCTCCGGACAGGGGGTGGGTGGTTCTGAAAAACTGTTTTTT. This encodes CASSGQGVGGSEKLFF.

The V gene is TRBV11-2, the J gene TRBJ2-1; 9 bases match TRBD2. V lost 5 bases, J lost 7 bases, and 9 bases stayed unmatched. CDR1 and CDR2 from the germline V gene are SGHAT and FQNNGV. This CDR3 region has 15 residues. The CDR3 loop is CASSPLAGVGNEQFF. Written as DNA, the CDR3 is TGTGCCAGCAGCCCATTAGCGGGAGTGGGAAATGAGCAGTTCTTC.

This clone showed up just a few times. DNA of the CDR3: TGCGCCAGCAGTCAATTGGGACAGGAGGAAGCCTACAATGAGCAGTTCTTC. Its translation is CASSQLGQEEAYNEQFF. V and J are TRBV23-1 and TRBJ2-1, with 8 positions matching TRBD1. Being an ORF, TRBV23-1 has a function that is uncertain. The CDR3 length is 17 residues. V trimming: 1 base; J trimming: 2 bases; junction bases outside the gene matches: 7.

This clone was seen more than once but under ten times. Different DNA sequences within this sample yield the same CDR3. This chain joins TRBV7-2 and TRBJ2-5; D is possibly TRBD1 (5 bases). The CDR3 has 13 residues. The V end was cut by 0 bases, the J end by 3 bases, with 5 bases between. Germline CDR1 SGHTA, CDR2 FQGNSA. The CDR3 region is CASSLAREETQYF. The CDR3 nucleotides are TGTGCCAGCAGCTTAGCCAGGGAAGAGACCCAGTACTTC.

This clone has only a few counts. This rearrangement joins TRBV28 to TRBJ2-2; possibly TRBD2 for D (6 bases). Per the germline V gene, CDR1 is MDHEN and CDR2 is SYDVKM. The CDR3 spans 17 residues. The V gene lost 3 bases and the J gene lost 8 bases, with 22 bases spanning the gap. The chain's CDR3 is CASSLTAPGKRVGELFF. The DNA for the CDR3 is TGTGCCAGCAGTTTGACCGCCCCGGGCAAGCGGGTGGGGGAGCTGTTTTTT.

The V call is TRBV4-1, the J call TRBJ1-1; D is unresolved. The CDR3 consists of 13 residues. Germline V lookup: CDR1 MGHRA, CDR2 YSYEKL. V gave up 1 base and J gave up 0 bases, with 3 bases separating them. CDR3 amino acids: CASSQVLNTEAFF. In nucleotides, the CDR3 is TGCGCCAGCAGCCAAGTTCTGAACACTGAAGCTTTCTTT.

The chain joins TRBV27 to TRBJ2-7; the match to TRBD2 covers 8 bases. Germline trimming cut 3 bases from V and 3 bases from J; bases unmatched to any gene: 1. CDR1 MNHEY and CDR2 SMNVEV come from the germline V gene (reference sequence). CDR3 length: 13 residues. The CDR3 DNA sequence: TGTGCCAGCAGTTTCACTAGCGGCTACGAGCAGTACTTC. Translating it yields CASSFTSGYEQYF.

This clone was counted a few times. This chain connects TRBV28 to TRBJ2-6; D call uncertain. Trimming shortened V by 4 bases and J by 0 bases, and 7 bases separated the two germline ends. Germline assignment: CDR1 MDHEN and CDR2 SYDVKM. The CDR3 is 15 amino acids. CDR3 sequence: CASSSFSSGANVLTF. CDR3 nucleotides: TGTGCCAGCAGTTCCTTTTCCTCTGGGGCCAACGTCCTGACTTTC.

This clone has only a few counts. The V and J genes are TRBV6-5 and TRBJ1-2, with D possibly matching TRBD1 (5 bases). This CDR3 is 12 amino acids long. Trimming took 2 bases from V and 8 from J, leaving 9 bases between them. Germline V CDR1 and CDR2: MNHEY, SVGAGI. The CDR3 spells CASSYKRGGYTF. CDR3 bases: TGTGCCAGCAGTTACAAAAGGGGCGGCTACACCTTC.

This clone has at least ten counts. The chain has TRBV5-1 and TRBJ2-1; tentatively, D is TRBD2 (5 bases). CDR1 and CDR2 from the germline V gene are SGHRS and YFSETQ. The CDR3 loop spans 14 amino acids. V lost 2 bases and J lost 7, with 13 bases in between. CDR3 region: CASSFLGGLNEQFF. The CDR3 nucleotides read TGCGCCAGCAGCTTTCTAGGCGGGCTGAATGAGCAGTTCTTC.

This clone was counted a few times. This chain links TRBV5-8 with TRBJ2-2; 10 positions agree with TRBD2. Trimming at V came to 4 bases and at J to 7 bases, leaving 13 bases not matched to a gene. CDR1 SGHTS and CDR2 YDEGEE come from the germline V gene. The CDR3 contains 17 residues. The CDR3 DNA follows: TGTGCCAGCAGCCCCGTTGGCCTAGCGGGAGTTGGCGGGGAGCTGTTTTTT. Translated, it gives CASSPVGLAGVGGELFF.

This rearrangement joins TRBV28 to TRBJ2-2, with TRBD2 identical over 7 bases. The CDR3 is 16 amino acids. The V gene's germline CDR1 is MDHEN and CDR2 SYDVKM. Trimming removed 9 bases from V and 5 bases from J; junction bases left unmatched: 15. DNA of the CDR3: TGTGCCAGTTGCTCACCACTTGGGGGAGGGACCGGGGAGCTGTTTTTT. This codes for CASCSPLGGGTGELFF.

This clone was seen more than once but under ten times. The gene calls are TRBV23-1 and TRBJ2-7; D is undetermined. TRBV23-1 is noted as an ORF with a role that remains uncertain. This CDR3 has 14 residues. Trimming left V 3 bases short and J 4 bases short, with 13 bases between. The DNA of the CDR3 is TGCGCCAGCAGTCACTCCGCGAAAGGGTACGAGCAGTACTTC. Translating it yields CASSHSAKGYEQYF.

A few counts support this clone. V is TRBV5-4 and J is TRBJ1-1; D remains ambiguous. CDR1 and CDR2 from the germline V gene are SGHNT and YYREEE (reference sequence). This CDR3 spans 13 amino acids. V dropped 1 base and J dropped 1 base, with 5 bases sitting between them. The CDR3 sequence: CASSLRQNTEAFF. CDR3 nucleotides: TGTGCCAGCAGCTTGCGACAGAACACTGAAGCTTTCTTT.

This clone was counted ten times or more. At one of its ends the junction is not consistent with the germline gene, which may arise from a read error. This rearrangement joins TRBV2 to TRBJ1-3; 7 bases line up with TRBD1. CDR1 and CDR2 (germline): SNHLY, FYNNEI. The CDR3 sequence is 12 residues long. CDR3 nucleotide sequence: TGTGCCAGCAGTGGGGACAGCCATTACTCCCATTTT. Its protein is CASSGDSHYSHF.

The rearrangement joins TRBV4-2 to TRBJ2-1; D ambiguous. The CDR3 has 12 amino acids. Per germline, CDR1 LGHNA and CDR2 YNFKEQ. V dropped 3 bases and J dropped 8 bases, with 8 bases sitting between them. CDR3 sequence reads: CASSQLGDEQFF. DNA of the CDR3: TGTGCCAGCAGCCAGCTTGGGGATGAGCAGTTCTTC.

This clone was recorded a few times. The CDR3 region has the DNA TGTGCCAGCAGTTTTGGGGCGGACGGAATCCGTGGCTACACCTTC. Translated, it gives CASSFGADGIRGYTF. This sequence joins TRBV28 and TRBJ1-2; D possibly corresponds to TRBD1 (5 bases). The CDR3 spans 15 residues. V was trimmed by 3 bases and J by 7 bases, leaving 18 bases between them. Germline V CDR1 and CDR2: MDHEN, SYDVKM.

CDR3 nucleotide sequence: TGTGCCAGCAGTGAAATCTCGGGGGTAGCGGGAGGGCCTTGGAATGAGCAGTTCTTC. Translated, it gives CASSEISGVAGGPWNEQFF. This chain links TRBV6-1 with TRBJ2-1; the match to TRBD2 covers 11 bases. V dropped 2 bases and J dropped 7; count of bases not matched to a gene: 16. Germline-derived CDR1 and CDR2 are MNHNS and SASEGT. This CDR3 contains 19 residues.

The chain recombines TRBV5-1 with TRBJ2-5; no reliable D call. CDR1 is SGHRS, CDR2 YFSETQ, per germline. This CDR3 spans 14 amino acids. Trimming cost V 0 bases and J 5 bases, with 11 bases left between them. In nucleotides, the CDR3 is TGCGCCAGCAGCTTGGGACCGGGCGCGGAGACCCAGTACTTC. Protein product: CASSLGPGAETQYF.